This T cell receptor beta chain came from a study of T cells in Graves' hyperthyroidism and ophthalmopathy. Study conclusions and caveats: The majority of expanded thyroid clonotypes above 0.001 also appeared in blood.

The sample holds many counts of this clonotype. Its antigen is as yet unknown. Since a much larger clone is just one base distant, this may be a read error. Germline V lookup: CDR1 SGHVS, CDR2 FNYEAQ. Trimming took 5 bases from V and 1 from J, leaving 11 bases between them. The CDR3 is made up of 14 amino acids. Exclusions: uncontrolled infection, other autoimmune disease, pregnancy, lactation. Amplification targeted TCR beta CDR3 regions from RNA transcripts. The HTBI primer set was used in a first-round RT-PCR of the TCR CDR3. TCRdb re-called the multiplex PCR reads through MiXCR, storing one row per CDR3 protein. The data show over 350,000 distinct CDR3 sequences, with around 15% seen just once and roughly 13% held by the top ten.

The sequenced material came from blood. This TCR came from a man aged 18 to 30 with Graves' ophthalmopathy. The J gene is TRBJ1-1, the V gene TRBV7-6; a possible D gene is TRBD1 (6 bases). CDR3 nucleotides: TGTGCCAGCAGCCCGGGACACCAGAACACTGAAGCTTTCTTT. Translating it yields CASSPGHQNTEAFF.